This TCR beta chain was captured by sequencing in a study of human T cells and chemical hapten exposure. Study outcomes and limitations: There was no change with DPC sensitization in TCRs above 1 in 1000 frequency.

From the RACE reads, TCRdb called clonotypes with MiXCR, one entry per CDR3 protein. In the table there are over 45,000 distinct CDR3 sequences, approximately 9.3% of which are singletons. Germline-derived CDR1 and CDR2 are SSHAT and FNYEAQ (reference sequence). The length of the CDR3 is 13 residues. Trimming shortened V by 6 bases and J by 4 bases, and 13 bases separated the two germline ends. Time point described: patch test 1, 2 weeks after DPC sensitization. Specified treatment: therapeutic diphenylcyclopropenone sensitization with weekly scalp DPC. This clonotype has a count of ten or more. What it recognizes is unknown.

The TCR originated in a woman in her 40s with alopecia areata. Some clones in this sample may be carry-over from other donors' samples. Source: whole blood, taken in connection with sensitization to the hapten diphenylcyclopropenone (DPC). This chain uses TRBV7-7 with TRBJ2-7; tentative D call: TRBD2 (6 bases). The DNA for the CDR3 is TGTGCCAGCAGTTACGGGGGTGATTACGAGCAGTACTTC. Its protein is CASSYGGDYEQYF.